The sequence of this TCR beta chain was determined in a study of beta chain features in type 1 diabetes. Expressed TCRB transcripts were sequenced, since all the RNA that had been isolated was reverse transcribed. Assay used: immunoSEQ multiplex PCR; TCRdb lists only in-frame clones, some missing. The sample lists around 430,000 clones; 30% were seen once. It was via CD45RO/CCR7/CD25/CD127/CD95/CD27 that CD4+ naive, central memory, regulatory and stem cell-like memory cells were sorted. The CDR3 runs 17 residues. The trim removed 5 bases at V and 6 bases at J, leaving 8 bases unmatched. Germline CDR1 SGHTA, CDR2 FQGNSA. This clone was picked up a small number of times.

This rearrangement joins TRBV7-2 to TRBJ2-3, with 16 bases that match TRBD2. Sequenced sample: naive CD4+ T cells from blood. The clonotype was recovered from a young man in good health. CDR3 sequence: CASSPGTSGRALDTQYF. The CDR3 DNA reads TGTGCCAGCAGCCCGGGGACTAGCGGGAGGGCCTTGGATACGCAGTATTTT.